The 16 T cell receptor beta chains listed next were all sequenced from one sample in a study of cytomegalovirus exposure and HLA in healthy donors. Amplification used 60 Vbeta primers and 13 Jbeta primers. Clones were sequenced by immunoSEQ multiplex PCR, and TCRdb holds only the in-frame ones, with some missing. Counted here are about 140,000 clones, approximately 80% occurring once; the ten biggest clones make up about 2.2%. Sequencing was performed on PBMCs. Receptors were obtained from a man aged 50 to 60 in good health and CMV-seronegative.

CDR3 in amino acids: CASRRGWQSEAFF. The CDR3 DNA sequence: TGTGCCAGCAGACGGGGGTGGCAATCTGAAGCTTTCTTT. V gene TRBV6-4 combines with J gene TRBJ1-1, with D possibly matching TRBD1 (5 bases). CDR1 is MRHNA and CDR2 is SNTAGT in the germline V gene. The CDR3 contains 13 residues. Between the trimmed V and J ends, which lost 6 bases and 6 bases, there was a span of 14 bases.

This clone was recorded once. V and J are TRBV18 and TRBJ1-1; unclear D gene. The V gene's germline CDR1 is KGHSH and CDR2 LQKENI. The CDR3 runs 17 residues. V lost 4 bases and J lost 0, with 18 bases in between. CDR3 protein: CASSLQLGSLMNTEAFF. Written as DNA, the CDR3 is TGTGCCAGCTCACTTCAGTTGGGGAGTCTCATGAACACTGAAGCTTTCTTT.

The V call is TRBV5-1, the J call TRBJ2-3; 11 bases are shared with TRBD2. The germline V gene encodes CDR1 SGHRS and CDR2 YFSETQ. The CDR3 contains 20 residues. Trimming took 0 bases from V and 2 from J; bases not matched to a gene: 14. DNA for the CDR3: TGCGCCAGCAGCTTGGCCGGCCCGGGACTAGCGGCCCGTTCCACAGATACGCAGTATTTT. Translating gives CASSLAGPGLAARSTDTQYF. The whole variable domain, filled in from reference TRBV5-1 and TRBJ2-3, reads KAGVTQTPRYLIKTRGQQVTLSCSPISGHRSVSWYQQTPGQGLQFLFEYFSETQRNKGNFPGRFSGRQFSNSRSEMNVSTLELGDSALYLCASSLAGPGLAARSTDTQYFGPGTRLTVL.

The genes are TRBV11-2 and TRBJ2-3; the match to TRBD2 covers 10 bases. This CDR3 is built from 15 residues. CDR1 and CDR2 from the germline V gene are SGHAT and FQNNGV. Trimming took 4 bases from V and 6 from J; bases not matched to a gene: 7. For the CDR3, the DNA is TGTGCCAGCAGCTCGCTAGCGGGAGTAGCGGATACGCAGTATTTT. Translated: CASSSLAGVADTQYF.

This clone was recorded only once. The chain employs TRBV28 and TRBJ2-1; TRBD1 aligns across 10 bases. Looked up from germline, CDR1 is MDHEN and CDR2 is SYDVKM. The CDR3 is 16 amino acids. After removal of 6 bases from V and 8 bases from J, the junction contained 13 bases not matched to a gene. CDR3 residues: CASSPTGGRFWDEQFF. Here the CDR3 DNA reads TGTGCCAGCAGCCCGACAGGGGGCCGGTTTTGGGATGAGCAGTTCTTC.

This clone occurred a few times. The CDR3 DNA sequence: TGCGCCAGCAGCCAAGAGCGGGACAGGATGTATGGCTACACCTTC. Encoded protein: CASSQERDRMYGYTF. This chain links TRBV4-1 with TRBJ1-2, with 8 bases matching TRBD1. The J segment lost 5 bases and the V segment lost 0 bases, leaving 5 bases of the junction unmatched. This CDR3 has 15 amino acids. The V gene's germline CDR1 is MGHRA and CDR2 YSYEKL.

This chain uses TRBV27 with TRBJ1-1; D remains ambiguous. The CDR3 spans 13 residues. V was shortened by 5 bases and J by 6 bases, with 13 bases between the two germline ends. Germline V gene sequence: CDR1 MNHEY, CDR2 SMNVEV (reference sequence). The CDR3 sequence: CASSLAQYPEAFF. CDR3 nucleotides: TGTGCCAGCAGTCTCGCACAGTACCCTGAAGCTTTCTTT.

The rearrangement uses TRBV5-5 and TRBJ2-7, with 9 bases identical to TRBD1. The CDR3 consists of 14 residues. Germline trimming cut 1 base from V and 5 bases from J; bases unmatched to any gene: 4. CDR1 and CDR2 from the germline V gene are SGHKS and YYEKEE (reference sequence). The CDR3 DNA reads as TGTGCCAGCAGCTTGTACAGGGGGCATAACGAGCAGTACTTC. Protein product: CASSLYRGHNEQYF.

The chain joins TRBV10-1 to TRBJ1-1; D is unresolved. The CDR3 runs 10 residues. The V and J ends lost 10 bases and 10 bases respectively, with 13 bases between them. Per germline, CDR1 WNHNN and CDR2 SYGVQD (reference sequence). CDR3 amino acids: CATPTYSAFF. The CDR3 DNA reads TGCGCCACTCCGACATACTCAGCTTTCTTT.

The V call is TRBV6-5, the J call TRBJ2-2, with D possibly TRBD1 on 5 matching bases. This CDR3 is 15 amino acids long. Germline V gene sequence: CDR1 MNHEY, CDR2 SVGAGI. Trimming took off 2 bases at V and 3 bases at J, with 10 bases between the two ends. The CDR3 DNA is TGTGCCAGCAGTTACATCCAGGGTGACACCGGGGAGCTGTTTTTT. Protein product: CASSYIQGDTGELFF.

The rearrangement uses TRBV18 and TRBJ2-7; 9 bases align to TRBD1. V shed 3 bases and J 2 bases; nucleotides not matched to a gene: 2. Germline assignment: CDR1 KGHSH and CDR2 LQKENI. This CDR3 contains 14 residues. The CDR3 bases are TGTGCCAGCTCACCGGGACAGGGAACCTACGAGCAGTACTTC. As protein: CASSPGQGTYEQYF.

This chain uses TRBV5-8 with TRBJ1-1, with 7 bases lining up with TRBD1. The V and J ends lost 7 bases and 6 bases, in that order; junction bases with no gene match: 9. Germline loops: CDR1 SGHTS, CDR2 YDEGEE. The CDR3 loop spans 13 amino acids. CDR3 region: CASGRQGRAEAFF. In nucleotides, the CDR3 is TGTGCCAGCGGACGACAGGGACGGGCTGAAGCTTTCTTT.

This sequence joins TRBV6-6 and TRBJ2-3, with 10 bases that match TRBD2. V shed 7 bases, J shed 5 bases, and the junction held 6 bases outside the gene matches. This CDR3 is built from 14 residues. Germline-derived CDR1 and CDR2 are MNHNY and SVGAGI (reference sequence). CDR3 coding DNA: TGTGCCAGCACCCCCCGGACTAGCGGAGATACGCAGTATTTT. Protein sequence: CASTPRTSGDTQYF.

This clone was observed a single time. The rearrangement links TRBV18 to TRBJ1-5, with unresolved D. The CDR3 sequence is 15 residues long. Germline V gene sequence: CDR1 KGHSH, CDR2 LQKENI. V was pared by 2 bases and J by 4 bases, with 12 bases between. In nucleotides, the CDR3 is TGTGCCAGCTCACCAGGGCAGGTTCTTAATCAGCCCCAGCATTTT. Translating gives CASSPGQVLNQPQHF.

This chain joins TRBV19 and TRBJ1-1; 7 bases map to TRBD1. This CDR3 contains 14 residues. J gave up 0 bases and V 6 bases, and 4 bases lay outside the gene matches. From germline, CDR1 is LNHDA and CDR2 SQIVND (reference sequence). CDR3 sequence: CASSHRGMNTEAFF. DNA for the CDR3: TGTGCCAGTAGCCACAGGGGTATGAACACTGAAGCTTTCTTT.

This sequence joins TRBV7-8 and TRBJ1-2; 7 bases fit TRBD1. CDR3 size: 13 residues. Germline CDR1 SGHVS, CDR2 FQNEAQ. The trim removed 1 base at V and 8 bases at J, leaving 4 bases unmatched. For the CDR3, the DNA is TGTGCCAGCAGCTTAGGACAGGGCCGAGGCTACACCTTC. This codes for CASSLGQGRGYTF.